Shown below are 9 T cell receptor beta chains from a single sample sequenced in a study of T cells in localized non-small cell lung cancer. Produced via immunoSEQ multiplex PCR; TCRdb's table is partial and in-frame only. The sample includes some 9,500 clones, about 90% of them seen just once. The source was peripheral blood, collected before any cancer treatment. Receptors were obtained from a male donor aged 60 or over with stage III squamous cell lung carcinoma.

The chain carries TRBV7-9 and TRBJ2-7; D remains unclear. Germline V gene lookup returns CDR1 SEHNR and CDR2 FQNEAQ (reference sequence). The CDR3 runs to 14 residues. The V gene lost 5 bases and the J gene lost 1 base, with 12 bases spanning the gap. In nucleotides, the CDR3 is TGTGCCAGCAGCCCTTCGACACTTTCCTACGAGCAGTACTTC. This translates into CASSPSTLSYEQYF.

V gene TRBV15 combines with J gene TRBJ2-7; the match to TRBD1 covers 8 bases. Germline-derived CDR1 and CDR2 are LNHNV and YYDKDF (reference sequence). V lost 6 bases, J lost 7 bases, and 14 bases stayed unmatched. CDR3 length: 15 amino acids. The CDR3 sequence: CATRSGQGPSEEQYF. As DNA, the CDR3 is TGTGCCACCAGGTCAGGACAGGGACCTTCTGAAGAGCAGTACTTC.

The chain couples TRBV21-1 to TRBJ1-4. TRBV21-1 is deemed a pseudogene. The CDR3 spans 13 residues. CDR3 DNA sequence: TGTGCCAGCAGCAAAGATGGTAATGAAAAACTGTTTTTT. It specifies CASSKDGNEKLFF.

This clone turned up a few times. This rearrangement joins TRBV6-1 to TRBJ2-3, with 10 nucleotides matching TRBD1. V was pared by 3 bases and J by 2 bases, with 2 bases of the junction left unmatched. The CDR3 runs 15 residues. Germline assignment: CDR1 MNHNS and CDR2 SASEGT. The chain's CDR3 is CASSDGQGDTDTQYF. The DNA of the CDR3 is TGTGCCAGCAGTGACGGACAGGGGGACACAGATACGCAGTATTTT.

The genes are TRBV4-3 and TRBJ2-7, with 7 bases aligning to TRBD2. The CDR3 has 15 amino acids. V lost 0 bases to trimming and J lost 4 bases; unmatched junction nucleotides: 6. The V gene's germline CDR1 is LGHNA and CDR2 YSLEER. CDR3 coding DNA: TGCGCCAGCAGCCAAGATGAGGTCGGGGGGTACGAGCAGTACTTC. It specifies CASSQDEVGGYEQYF.

This CDR3 reads CASSWGQGPDEQYF. CDR3 DNA: TGTGCCAGCAGTTGGGGACAGGGACCTGACGAGCAGTACTTC. The V gene is TRBV6-1, the J gene TRBJ2-7, with TRBD1 matching over 9 bases. Germline trimming cut 5 bases from V and 5 bases from J; bases unmatched to any gene: 7. CDR1 MNHNS and CDR2 SASEGT come from the germline V gene. There are 14 residues in the CDR3.

The rearrangement uses TRBV6-1 and TRBJ1-2, with a tentative D call TRBD1 (6 bases). The germline gives CDR1 MNHNS, CDR2 SASEGT. The CDR3 is 15 amino acids. V lost 5 bases, J lost 0 bases, and 13 bases lay in between. The CDR3 sequence: CASSQTGLPNYGYTF. CDR3 nucleotide sequence: TGTGCCAGCAGTCAAACAGGGCTACCTAACTATGGCTACACCTTC.

This clone has only one observation. This chain uses TRBV9 with TRBJ2-3; 9 positions agree with TRBD2. The junction had 16 bases not matched to a gene; V was cut back by 4 bases and J by 4 bases. Germline V gene data show CDR1 as SGDLS and CDR2 as YYNGEE. The CDR3 is 18 amino acids. Here the CDR3 DNA reads TGTGCCAGCAGCCCCAGATCTCGGGTAGCGGGGGCATCAGATACGCAGTATTTT. This gives the protein CASSPRSRVAGASDTQYF.

The CDR3 sequence is CASRGGLHIHHNSPLHF. The CDR3 coding sequence is TGTGCCAGCAGGGGTGGGCTACACATACATCATAATTCACCCCTCCACTTT. The V gene is TRBV21-1, the J gene TRBJ1-6; no check of the table's D call, TRBD1, against the DNA was made. TRBV21-1 is given as a pseudogene. The CDR3 totals 17 residues.